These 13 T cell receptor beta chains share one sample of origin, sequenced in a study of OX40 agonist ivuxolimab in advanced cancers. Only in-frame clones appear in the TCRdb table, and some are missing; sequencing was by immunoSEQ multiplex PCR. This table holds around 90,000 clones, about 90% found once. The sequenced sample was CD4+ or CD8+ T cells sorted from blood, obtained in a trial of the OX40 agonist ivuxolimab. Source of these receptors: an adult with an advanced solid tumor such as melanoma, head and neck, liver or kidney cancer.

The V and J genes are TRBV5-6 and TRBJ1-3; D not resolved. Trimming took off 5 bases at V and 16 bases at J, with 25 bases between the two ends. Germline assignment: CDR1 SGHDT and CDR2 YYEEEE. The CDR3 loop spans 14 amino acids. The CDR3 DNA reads TGTGCCAGCAGTCCTGGCACAATCAGAACGGAGGTCTATTTT. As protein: CASSPGTIRTEVYF.

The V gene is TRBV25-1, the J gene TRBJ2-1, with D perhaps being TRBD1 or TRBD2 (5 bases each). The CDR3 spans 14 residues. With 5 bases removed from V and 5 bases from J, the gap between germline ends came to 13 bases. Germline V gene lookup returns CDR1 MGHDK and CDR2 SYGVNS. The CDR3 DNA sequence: TGTGCCAGCAGTCCACCGGGACGGAACAATGAGCAGTTCTTC. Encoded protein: CASSPPGRNNEQFF.

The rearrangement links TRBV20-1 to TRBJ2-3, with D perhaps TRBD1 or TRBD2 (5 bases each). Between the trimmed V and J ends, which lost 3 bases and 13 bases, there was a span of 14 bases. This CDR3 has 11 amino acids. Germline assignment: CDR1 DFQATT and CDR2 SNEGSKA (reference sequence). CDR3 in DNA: TGCAGTGCTAGCCCGGGACCCCCGAAGTATTTT. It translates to CSASPGPPKYF.

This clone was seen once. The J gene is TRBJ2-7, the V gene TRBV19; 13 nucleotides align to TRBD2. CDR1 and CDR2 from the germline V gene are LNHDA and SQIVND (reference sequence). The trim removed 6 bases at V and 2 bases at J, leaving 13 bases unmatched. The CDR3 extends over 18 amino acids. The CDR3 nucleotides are TGTGCCAGTAGCAATCAAGGGACTAGCGGGGCAAACCCCTACGAGCAGTACTTC. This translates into CASSNQGTSGANPYEQYF. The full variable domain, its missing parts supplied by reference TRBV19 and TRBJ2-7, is DGGITQSPKYLFRKEGQNVTLSCEQNLNHDAMYWYRQDPGQGLRLIYYSQIVNDFQKGDIAEGYSVSREKKESFPLTVTSAQKNPTAFYLCASSNQGTSGANPYEQYFGPGTRLTVT.

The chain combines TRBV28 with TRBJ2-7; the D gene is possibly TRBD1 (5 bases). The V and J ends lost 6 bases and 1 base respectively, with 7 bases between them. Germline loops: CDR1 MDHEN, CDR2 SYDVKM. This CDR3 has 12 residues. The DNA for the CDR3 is TGTGCCAGCAGGCAGGGATCCTACGAGCAGTACTTC. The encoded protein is CASRQGSYEQYF.

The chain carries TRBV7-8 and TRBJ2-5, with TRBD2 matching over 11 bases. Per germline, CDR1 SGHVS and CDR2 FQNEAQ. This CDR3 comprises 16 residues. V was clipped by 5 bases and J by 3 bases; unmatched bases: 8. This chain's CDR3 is CASSPTSGTFKETQYF. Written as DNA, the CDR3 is TGTGCCAGCAGCCCGACTAGCGGGACCTTTAAAGAGACCCAGTACTTC.

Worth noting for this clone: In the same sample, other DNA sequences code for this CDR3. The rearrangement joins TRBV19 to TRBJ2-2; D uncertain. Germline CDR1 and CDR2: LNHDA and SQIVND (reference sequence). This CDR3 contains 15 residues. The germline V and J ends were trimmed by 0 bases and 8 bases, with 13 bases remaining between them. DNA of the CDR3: TGTGCCAGTAGTATAGATTCGACTCCTCCTGGGGAGCTGTTTTTT. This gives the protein CASSIDSTPPGELFF.

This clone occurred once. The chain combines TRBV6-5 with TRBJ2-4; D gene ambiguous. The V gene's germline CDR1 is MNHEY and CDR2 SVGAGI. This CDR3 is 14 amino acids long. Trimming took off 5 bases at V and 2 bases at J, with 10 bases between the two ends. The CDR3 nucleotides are TGTGCCAGCAGTACACCTTTGTCCAAAAACATTCAGTACTTC. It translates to CASSTPLSKNIQYF.

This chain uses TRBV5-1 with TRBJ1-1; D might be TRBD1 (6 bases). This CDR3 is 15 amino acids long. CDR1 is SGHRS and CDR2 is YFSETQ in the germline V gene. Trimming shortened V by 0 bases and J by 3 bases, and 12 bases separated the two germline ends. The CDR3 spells CASSLEWGRYTEAFF. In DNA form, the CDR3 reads TGCGCCAGCAGCTTGGAGTGGGGGCGGTACACTGAAGCTTTCTTT. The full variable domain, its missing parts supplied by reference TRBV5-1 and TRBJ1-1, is KAGVTQTPRYLIKTRGQQVTLSCSPISGHRSVSWYQQTPGQGLQFLFEYFSETQRNKGNFPGRFSGRQFSNSRSEMNVSTLELGDSALYLCASSLEWGRYTEAFFGQGTRLTVV.

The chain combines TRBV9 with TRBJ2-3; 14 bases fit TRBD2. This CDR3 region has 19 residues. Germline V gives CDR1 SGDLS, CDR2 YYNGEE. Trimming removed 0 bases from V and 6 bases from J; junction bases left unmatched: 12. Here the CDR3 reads CASSVDTLGLAGVRDTQYF. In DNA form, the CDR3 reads TGTGCCAGCAGCGTAGATACCCTGGGACTAGCGGGAGTTCGGGATACGCAGTATTTT.

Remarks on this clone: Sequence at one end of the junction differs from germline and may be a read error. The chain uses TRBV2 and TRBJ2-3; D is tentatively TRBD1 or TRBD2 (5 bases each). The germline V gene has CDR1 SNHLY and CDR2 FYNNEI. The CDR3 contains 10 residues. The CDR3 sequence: CASLNRDLIF. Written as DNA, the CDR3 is TGTGCCAGCCTAAACCGGGACCTAATTTTT.

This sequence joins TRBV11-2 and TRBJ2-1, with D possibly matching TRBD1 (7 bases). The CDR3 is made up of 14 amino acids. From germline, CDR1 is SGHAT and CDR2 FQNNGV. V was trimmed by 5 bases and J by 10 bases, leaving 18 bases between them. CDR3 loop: CASSPRGEIWEQFF. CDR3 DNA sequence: TGTGCCAGCAGCCCCAGGGGGGAAATCTGGGAGCAGTTCTTC.

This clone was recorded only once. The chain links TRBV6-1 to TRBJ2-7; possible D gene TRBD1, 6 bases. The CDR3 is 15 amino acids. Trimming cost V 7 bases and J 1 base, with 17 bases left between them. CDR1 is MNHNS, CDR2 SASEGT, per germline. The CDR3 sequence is CASTVRDTLSYEQYF. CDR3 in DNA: TGTGCCAGCACTGTCCGGGACACCCTTTCCTACGAGCAGTACTTC.